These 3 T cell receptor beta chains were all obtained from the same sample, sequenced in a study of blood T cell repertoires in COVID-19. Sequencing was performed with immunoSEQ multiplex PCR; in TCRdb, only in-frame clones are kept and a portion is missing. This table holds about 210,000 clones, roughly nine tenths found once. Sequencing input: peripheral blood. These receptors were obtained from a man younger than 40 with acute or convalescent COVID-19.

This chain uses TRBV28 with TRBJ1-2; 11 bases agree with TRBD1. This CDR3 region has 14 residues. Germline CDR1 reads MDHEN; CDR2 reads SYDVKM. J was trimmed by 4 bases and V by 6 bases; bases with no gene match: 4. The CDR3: CASRRTGGAYGYTF. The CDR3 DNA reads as TGTGCCAGCAGGAGGACAGGGGGCGCCTATGGCTACACCTTC.

This CDR3 is CASVGRANEKLFF. Here the CDR3 DNA reads TGTGCCAGCGTAGGGAGGGCTAATGAAAAACTGTTTTTT. J is TRBJ1-4 and V is TRBV6-6, with no clear D. V dropped 8 bases and J dropped 3 bases, with 10 bases sitting between them. The CDR3 has 13 residues. The germline CDR1 and CDR2 sequences are MNHNY and SVGAGI (reference sequence).

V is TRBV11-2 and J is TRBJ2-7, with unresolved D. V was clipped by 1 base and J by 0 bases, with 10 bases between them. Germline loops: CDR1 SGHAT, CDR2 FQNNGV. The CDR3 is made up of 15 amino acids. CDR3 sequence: CASSLVQQSSYEQYF. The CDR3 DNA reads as TGTGCCAGCAGCTTAGTTCAACAGAGCTCCTACGAGCAGTACTTC.